This TCR beta chain was sequenced for a study of a mutant IDH1 vaccine in newly diagnosed glioma. Study-wide context: The treated population exhibited a male proportion of roughly 60%, a female proportion of about 38%, and a mean age of about 40 years.

The time point: week 11, during vaccination. Vaccinated patients received 300 ug of mutant IDH1 20-mer peptide per dose, with topical imiquimod. TCRdb's copy holds only in-frame clones and misses some; the assay was immunoSEQ multiplex PCR. The sample yields around 66,000 clones, 80% seen once. The CDR3 runs to 14 residues. Germline V gene data show CDR1 as SGHNT and CDR2 as YYREEE (reference sequence). In the case of this clone: The antigen remains undetermined. The germline gene is not matched at one end of the junction; a read error may be the cause.

This specimen was PBMCs, taken from a glioma patient whose treatment included an IDH1 peptide vaccine. The sequence came from a man aged 45-65 years with glioma. This chain uses TRBV5-4 with TRBJ1-6, with D possibly matching TRBD1 (5 bases). The CDR3 sequence: CASRLGDGNSPLHF. The CDR3 DNA follows: TGTGCCAGCAGGTTGGGGGACGGGAATTCACCCCTCCACTTT.